These 27 T cell receptor beta chains originate from one sample sequenced in a study of blood T cell repertoires in COVID-19. Here immunoSEQ multiplex PCR was the method, and the copy in TCRdb shows in-frame clones only, minus some. This sample has 120,000 to 150,000 clones, with 80% to 90% found just once. The sequenced sample was peripheral blood. The receptors were sampled from a man in his forties or fifties who had recovered from COVID-19.

The V and J genes are TRBV4-1 and TRBJ2-7; 11 bases line up with TRBD2. Trimming removed 4 bases from V and 4 bases from J; junction bases left unmatched: 9. The CDR3 is made up of 16 amino acids. CDR1 MGHRA and CDR2 YSYEKL come from the germline V gene. DNA for the CDR3: TGCGCCAGCAGCCCGACCGGGACTAGCGGCGATTACGAGCAGTACTTC. Its protein is CASSPTGTSGDYEQYF.

The chain recombines TRBV4-3 with TRBJ1-6, with D possibly being TRBD1 (5 bases). Germline loops: CDR1 LGHNA, CDR2 YSLEER. V lost 0 bases to trimming and J lost 4 bases, with 16 bases between them. The CDR3 has 18 amino acids. CDR3 sequence: CASSQDRAQEGYNSPLHF. CDR3 DNA: TGCGCCAGCAGCCAAGATAGGGCTCAGGAGGGGTATAATTCACCCCTCCACTTT.

The rearrangement uses TRBV7-9 and TRBJ2-2; TRBD2 agrees at 9 bases. The V gene end was trimmed by 5 bases and the J gene end by 5 bases; junction bases not matched to a gene: 9. Germline V gives CDR1 SEHNR, CDR2 FQNEAQ (reference sequence). The length of the CDR3 is 16 residues. In nucleotides, the CDR3 is TGTGCCAGCAGCCCTGCGGGGGGGCGAATGACCGGGGAGCTGTTTTTT. This translates into CASSPAGGRMTGELFF. Filled out from reference TRBV7-9 and TRBJ2-2, the complete variable domain reads DTGVSQNPRHKITKRGQNVTFRCDPISEHNRLYWYRQTLGQGPEFLTYFQNEAQLEKSRLLSDRFSAERPKGSFSTLEIQRTEQGDSAMYLCASSPAGGRMTGELFFGEGSRLTVL.

The gene calls are TRBV3-1 (or the pseudogene TRBV3-2) and TRBJ1-5; D not certain. V lost 1 base, J lost 4 bases, and 8 bases lay in between. The germline gives CDR1 LGHDT, CDR2 YNNKEL (reference sequence). This CDR3 has 14 amino acids. The chain's CDR3 is CASSQVGVNQPQHF. Here the CDR3 DNA reads TGTGCCAGCAGCCAAGTCGGTGTTAATCAGCCCCAGCATTTT.

This chain joins TRBV20-1 and TRBJ1-4; unclear D gene. The germline V gene encodes CDR1 DFQATT and CDR2 SNEGSKA (reference sequence). V lost 3 bases and J 1 base, leaving 9 bases between the germline ends. The CDR3 covers 14 residues. CDR3 nucleotide sequence: TGCAGTGCTAGTAACCGGGGAACTAATGAAAAACTGTTTTTT. Its translation: CSASNRGTNEKLFF.

The gene calls are TRBV11-2 and TRBJ2-5, with TRBD2 matching 14 bases. Germline loops: CDR1 SGHAT, CDR2 FQNNGV. J was trimmed by 4 bases and V by 5 bases; bases with no gene match: 9. The CDR3 sequence is 17 residues long. Here the CDR3 reads CASSPGLAGAPGETQYF. In DNA form, the CDR3 reads TGTGCCAGCAGCCCGGGACTAGCGGGGGCCCCGGGAGAGACCCAGTACTTC.

The V call is TRBV4-1, the J call TRBJ1-2, with TRBD1 matching over 11 bases. From germline, CDR1 is MGHRA and CDR2 YSYEKL. The length of the CDR3 is 15 residues. With V trimmed by 4 bases and J by 0 bases, 1 base remained unmatched. DNA of the CDR3: TGCGCCAGCAGCCCGGGACAGGGGGCTAACTATGGCTACACCTTC. Protein sequence: CASSPGQGANYGYTF.

The rearrangement uses TRBV18 and TRBJ1-2; 9 bases align to TRBD1. Looked up from germline, CDR1 is KGHSH and CDR2 is LQKENI. The CDR3 is made up of 14 amino acids. Trimming at V came to 3 bases and at J to 8 bases, leaving 7 bases not matched to a gene. The CDR3 nucleotides are TGTGCCAGCTCACCCGGGACAGGGTCATACGGCTACACCTTC. Encoded protein: CASSPGTGSYGYTF.

The CDR3: CASSPGQGLLFGINEQFF. DNA for the CDR3: TGTGCCAGCAGTCCGGGACAGGGGTTATTGTTTGGCATCAATGAGCAGTTCTTC. The chain employs TRBV5-8 and TRBJ2-1, with TRBD1 matching over 10 bases. V lost 5 bases, J lost 6 bases, and 17 bases stayed unmatched. Germline assignment: CDR1 SGHTS and CDR2 YDEGEE. The CDR3 consists of 18 residues.

This sequence joins TRBV19 and TRBJ1-2; the D is unclear. Trimming removed 5 bases from V and 1 base from J, with 5 bases in between. The CDR3 contains 12 residues. CDR1 and CDR2 from the germline V gene are LNHDA and SQIVND (reference sequence). The CDR3 DNA follows: TGTGCCAGTAGTGGAGATAACTATGGCTACACCTTC. Amino acids: CASSGDNYGYTF.

This chain joins TRBV6-5 and TRBJ2-3; D is unclear. The V end was cut by 0 bases, the J end by 0 bases, with 10 bases between. The CDR3 has 16 residues. Germline CDR1 is MNHEY and CDR2 is SVGAGI. The CDR3 bases are TGTGCCAGCAGTTACTCGTTTTTTCAGAGCACAGATACGCAGTATTTT. Translated, it gives CASSYSFFQSTDTQYF.

The CDR3 is CASSLESAGAHYGYTF. As DNA, the CDR3 is TGTGCCAGCAGCTTAGAATCAGCGGGGGCTCACTATGGCTACACCTTC. This chain joins TRBV7-8 and TRBJ1-2; weak D call: TRBD1 (6 bases). Germline CDR1 SGHVS, CDR2 FQNEAQ. Trimming removed 1 base at V and 3 bases at J, with 15 bases between. The CDR3 sequence is 16 residues long.

This chain uses TRBV13 with TRBJ1-1, with D maybe TRBD1 (5 bases). Trimming took 6 bases from V and 1 from J, leaving 9 bases between them. Germline values: CDR1 PRHDT, CDR2 FYEKMQ (reference sequence). The CDR3 runs to 13 residues. CDR3 sequence reads: CASRWGGNTEAFF. For the CDR3, the DNA is TGTGCCAGCAGGTGGGGGGGGAACACTGAAGCTTTCTTT.

This chain connects TRBV6-2 or TRBV6-3 to TRBJ2-1, with TRBD2 matching over 14 bases. The V gene end was trimmed by 3 bases and the J gene end by 6 bases; junction bases not matched to a gene: 16. The CDR3 sequence is 20 residues long. CDR1 and CDR2 (germline): MNHEY, SVGEGT. This CDR3 is CASSYRGRLAGGPSVNEQFF. The CDR3 DNA reads TGTGCCAGCAGTTATCGCGGGCGACTAGCGGGGGGGCCATCGGTCAATGAGCAGTTCTTC.

V and J are TRBV5-1 and TRBJ2-5; TRBD1 aligns across 9 bases. This CDR3 is 17 amino acids long. Germline V gene lookup returns CDR1 SGHRS and CDR2 YFSETQ. J lost 5 bases, V lost 2 bases, and 13 bases had no gene match. This CDR3 reads CASSLHPPGQGGETQYF. CDR3 DNA sequence: TGCGCCAGCAGCTTACATCCACCGGGACAGGGTGGGGAGACCCAGTACTTC.

The sample holds a few counts of this clone. The V and J genes are TRBV5-5 and TRBJ2-7; 9 nucleotides line up with TRBD1. Per germline, CDR1 SGHKS and CDR2 YYEKEE (reference sequence). J gave up 3 bases and V 0 bases, and 10 bases lay outside the gene matches. There are 17 residues in the CDR3. The CDR3 reads CASSLVLSGQGIYEQYF. CDR3 DNA: TGTGCCAGCAGCTTGGTCTTGTCAGGACAGGGGATCTACGAGCAGTACTTC.

The gene calls are TRBV11-3 and TRBJ2-1; possible D gene TRBD2, 6 bases. V lost 1 base and J lost 10, with 23 bases in between. Germline CDR1 and CDR2: SGHNT and YENEEA. The CDR3 is 17 amino acids. The CDR3 DNA is TGTGCCAGCAGCTTAGGCACGGTCGCGGGGTCCTTAGGGGAGCAGTTCTTC. It is translated as CASSLGTVAGSLGEQFF.

This chain uses TRBV5-1 with TRBJ2-1, with D possibly being TRBD1 (6 bases). The V and J ends lost 1 base and 0 bases respectively, with 8 bases between them. The length of the CDR3 is 15 residues. Germline CDR1 and CDR2: SGHRS and YFSETQ. For the CDR3, the DNA is TGCGCCAGCAGCTTGCAACAGGGCTCCTACAATGAGCAGTTCTTC. Encoded protein: CASSLQQGSYNEQFF.

This clone was observed a handful of times. The V call is TRBV6-5, the J call TRBJ1-6; D ambiguous. CDR1 is MNHEY and CDR2 is SVGAGI in the germline V gene. The length of the CDR3 is 14 residues. The germline V and J ends were trimmed by 6 bases and 7 bases, with 13 bases remaining between them. CDR3 loop: CASREPGLNSPLHF. The CDR3 nucleotides read TGTGCCAGCAGAGAGCCCGGGTTGAATTCACCCCTCCACTTT.

The CDR3 here is CASKASGGDGQETQYF. The CDR3, as DNA: TGTGCCAGCAAGGCTAGCGGGGGGGATGGACAAGAGACCCAGTACTTC. The chain links TRBV27 to TRBJ2-5; 12 nucleotides line up with TRBD2. In germline, CDR1 is MNHEY, CDR2 SMNVEV (reference sequence). The CDR3 loop spans 16 amino acids. V gave up 7 bases and J gave up 2 bases; unmatched junction bases: 8.

This chain connects TRBV6-5 to TRBJ2-5; 7 bases match TRBD2. Trimming cost V 8 bases and J 4 bases; bases outside gene matches: 10. This CDR3 is 14 amino acids long. Per the germline V gene, CDR1 is MNHEY and CDR2 is SVGAGI. The CDR3 spells CASRNPGGRETQYF. The DNA of the CDR3 is TGTGCCAGCCGAAACCCGGGGGGACGAGAGACCCAGTACTTC.

This clone was counted a few times. The rearrangement links TRBV7-9 to TRBJ2-3; 13 bases match TRBD2. Germline V CDR1 and CDR2: SEHNR, FQNEAQ (reference sequence). The CDR3 covers 16 residues. V was pared by 0 bases and J by 7 bases, with 4 bases of the junction left unmatched. The CDR3 sequence: CASSLATSGGANTQYF. The CDR3 coding sequence is TGTGCCAGCAGCTTAGCAACTAGCGGGGGGGCGAATACGCAGTATTTT.

The chain is built from TRBV7-9 and TRBJ2-7, with D perhaps TRBD1 (5 bases). CDR1 and CDR2 from the germline V gene are SEHNR and FQNEAQ (reference sequence). V lost 2 bases, J lost 3 bases, and 20 bases lay in between. The CDR3 totals 17 residues. CDR3: CASSLMGLYRDGYEQYF. The CDR3 DNA reads TGTGCCAGCAGCTTAATGGGGCTCTATAGGGATGGCTACGAGCAGTACTTC.

The chain links TRBV11-2 to TRBJ1-2; TRBD1 agrees at 9 bases. J lost 4 bases, V lost 2 bases, and 8 bases had no gene match. The CDR3 runs to 16 residues. CDR1 SGHAT and CDR2 FQNNGV come from the germline V gene. The CDR3 DNA reads TGTGCCAGCAGCTTACCCTGGACAGGGGCCTCCTATGGCTACACCTTC. Translated, it gives CASSLPWTGASYGYTF.

The J gene is TRBJ2-1, the V gene TRBV14, with TRBD1 matching 8 bases. The V and J ends lost 1 base and 3 bases, in that order; junction bases with no gene match: 5. The CDR3 totals 16 residues. Germline assignment: CDR1 SGHDN and CDR2 FVKESK. CDR3 in DNA: TGTGCCAGCAGCCAAGGTAGGGACAGGTTCTACAATGAGCAGTTCTTC. It is translated as CASSQGRDRFYNEQFF.

The V call is TRBV6-2 or TRBV6-3, the J call TRBJ1-1; D uncertain. This CDR3 contains 12 residues. Trimming shortened V by 2 bases and J by 4 bases, and 5 bases separated the two germline ends. Germline loops: CDR1 MNHEY, CDR2 SVGEGT. Written as DNA, the CDR3 is TGTGCCAGCAGTTACGAGATCACTGAAGCTTTCTTT. Its protein is CASSYEITEAFF.

The V gene is TRBV5-1, the J gene TRBJ2-2; tentative D call: TRBD2 (6 bases). Germline V lookup: CDR1 SGHRS, CDR2 YFSETQ. The CDR3 is 15 amino acids. Trimming shortened V by 4 bases and J by 3 bases, and 13 bases separated the two germline ends. The CDR3 protein is CASSPQEGDTGELFF. CDR3 nucleotide sequence: TGCGCCAGCAGCCCCCAGGAGGGAGACACCGGGGAGCTGTTTTTT.